The clone carrying this TCR beta chain appeared a few times. PCR amplification relied on 60 Vbeta primers (plus 13 Jbeta primers). Libraries were prepared by immunoSEQ multiplex PCR; TCRdb keeps only in-frame clonotypes and omits some of them. The data show about 43,000 clones, with less than 75% seen just once and 9.5% to 15% held by the top ten. V dropped 10 bases and J dropped 9; count of bases not matched to a gene: 15. This CDR3 contains 13 residues. The germline CDR1 and CDR2 sequences are MNHNY and SVGAGI (reference sequence). The sample originates from a study of cytomegalovirus exposure and HLA in healthy donors.

The sequence came from a man aged 55 to 70 in good health and CMV-seropositive. The chain couples TRBV6-6 to TRBJ2-7, with 7 bases lining up with TRBD1. The sequencing input was PBMCs. CDR3 nucleotide sequence: TGTGCCACCAGGGACAGTAAAACGCGAACGCAGTACTTC. This codes for CATRDSKTRTQYF.